This TCR beta chain was captured by sequencing in a study of OX40 agonist ivuxolimab in advanced cancers. Study-wide background: The patients received agonistic anti-OX40 (CD134) antibody ivuxolimab.

Study results and caveats: Not determined was the antigen specificity of the expanded peripheral T cells.

The method was immunoSEQ multiplex PCR; TCRdb's version includes in-frame clones alone and lacks a portion of them. The repertoire consists of 35,000 to 40,000 clones, with approximately 80% occurring once and the leading ten covering under 25%. Autoimmune disease history or systemic immunosuppression led to patients being barred. The CDR3 is made up of 10 amino acids. Trimming left V 2 bases short and J 5 bases short, with 3 bases between. Germline V gives CDR1 DFQATT, CDR2 SNEGSKA (reference sequence). A word on this clone: Its target is not known.

The clonotype comes from an adult with an advanced solid tumor such as melanoma, head and neck, liver or kidney cancer. The chain uses TRBV20-1 and TRBJ2-5; D uncertain. The sample was CD4+ or CD8+ T cells sorted from blood, taken in a trial of the OX40 agonist ivuxolimab. CDR3 sequence (DNA): TGCAGTGCTAGATGGGAGACCCAGTACTTC. Encoded protein: CSARWETQYF.